This TCR beta chain was sequenced during a study of blood T cell repertoires in COVID-19. Study-level information: The United States, Italy and Spain provided the acute and convalescent COVID-19 samples. PBMCs, B-cell-depleted T cells, or T cells provided the cDNA or gDNA that made up the material.

Looked up from germline, CDR1 is SGHTA and CDR2 is FQGNSA. V trimming: 3 bases; J trimming: 5 bases; junction bases outside the gene matches: 5. The CDR3 is made up of 14 amino acids. Original processing notes: The assay estimated nucleated cells by amplifying reference gene primers. Sequenced by immunoSEQ multiplex PCR; TCRdb stores in-frame clones only, minus some. The DNA was the basis for D and trimming; V, J and clone size are from that table. In the table there are about 170,000 clones, approximately 85% of which are singletons. The clonotype originates from a man aged 55-75 years who had recovered from COVID-19. The rearrangement uses TRBV7-2 and TRBJ2-3, with 7 bases fitting TRBD2. Input material: peripheral blood. The CDR3: CASSLEWGGDTQYF. CDR3 DNA sequence: TGTGCCAGCAGCTTGGAATGGGGGGGAGATACGCAGTATTTT.